This T cell receptor (beta chain) was recovered during a study of beta chain features in type 1 diabetes. The V gene's germline CDR1 is SQVTM and CDR2 ANQGSEA. The CDR3 sequence is 13 residues long. With 4 bases clipped from V and 5 bases from J, the junction kept 3 bases outside the gene matches. In this sample, this clone turned up a few times. Its target is unknown. Sorting with CD45RO/CCR7/CD25/CD127/CD95/CD27 yielded naive, central memory, regulatory and stem-like memory CD4+ cells. In all sorted populations, purity surpassed 95%. The study, taken as a whole, reports: Researchers could not determine here whether HLA type influences TCRB rearrangement. People with Type 1 diabetes carried modestly yet significantly shorter TCRB CDR3s in all four CD4+ subsets.

The whole isolated RNA underwent reverse transcription, so sequencing captured expressed TCRB transcripts. Profiled with immunoSEQ multiplex PCR; TCRdb holds only in-frame clones, not every one. The sample consists of some 330,000 clones, around 12% of them appearing once. The specimen sequenced was naive CD4+ T cells from blood. This clonotype was sampled from a woman between 18 and 29 years old with type 1 diabetes. V gene TRBV29-1 combines with J gene TRBJ2-2, with 8 bases that match TRBD2. The CDR3 DNA reads TGCAGCGTTGGCGGGAGGTTAACCGGGGAGCTGTTTTTT. Encoded protein: CSVGGRLTGELFF.